The clone carrying this TCR beta chain was seen many times. The sequenced fragment ends 3 residues before the CDR3 boundary, so the rest is inferred from the germline J gene. The data stem from a study of T cell clonality in common variable immunodeficiency. This CDR3 is 16 amino acids long. Germline V gene lookup returns CDR1 PRHDT and CDR2 FYEKMQ (reference sequence). Trimming cost V 6 bases and J 0 bases, with 15 bases left between them. This table comes from immunoSEQ multiplex PCR, and its TCRdb copy is limited to in-frame clones, with some not included. There are about 42,000 clones in the sample, none observed a single time.

The sample consisted of peripheral blood mononuclear cells. V and J are TRBV13 and TRBJ1-3; D perhaps matches TRBD1 (6 bases). This TCR was recovered from a person aged 18 to 75 in good health. The chain's CDR3 is CASSRGGRSSGNTIYF. The sequenced part of the CDR3 DNA is TGTGCCAGCAGTCGGGGGGGGCGTAGCTCTGGAAACACC.